What follows are 30 T cell receptor beta chains derived from one specimen sequenced in a study of cytomegalovirus exposure and HLA in healthy donors. Only in-frame clones appear in the TCRdb table, and some are missing; sequencing was by immunoSEQ multiplex PCR. Found here are some 140,000 clones, 80% to 90% of them singletons; the top ten hold roughly 3%. The material sequenced was PBMCs. The receptors originated from a man younger than 35 in good health and CMV-seronegative.

The V gene is TRBV4-2, the J gene TRBJ2-5; the D gene is possibly TRBD1 (6 bases). Trimming cost V 0 bases and J 3 bases, with 14 bases left between them. There are 16 residues in the CDR3. Germline V gene lookup returns CDR1 LGHNA and CDR2 YNFKEQ. CDR3 residues: CASSQDWTAKEETQYF. The CDR3 DNA reads TGTGCCAGCAGCCAAGATTGGACAGCGAAGGAAGAGACCCAGTACTTC.

J is TRBJ2-2 and V is TRBV5-4; D remains ambiguous. The CDR3 runs 15 residues. Germline V gene data show CDR1 as SGHNT and CDR2 as YYREEE (reference sequence). Trimming cost V 0 bases and J 8 bases, with 14 bases left between them. The CDR3 region has the DNA TGTGCCAGCAGCTTGGGGGCCTTCTCGTCGGGGGAGCTGTTTTTT. It codes for CASSLGAFSSGELFF.

This clone was recorded a few times. The chain is built from TRBV11-2 and TRBJ1-1, with D tentatively TRBD1 (5 bases). Trimming took 5 bases from V and 9 from J, leaving 13 bases between them. Germline lookup yields CDR1 SGHAT and CDR2 FQNNGV. The CDR3 has 12 amino acids. Written as DNA, the CDR3 is TGTGCCAGCAGCCGCGACAGCCGGAAAGCTTTCTTT. This codes for CASSRDSRKAFF.

The gene calls are TRBV19 and TRBJ1-6; D is possibly TRBD1 (6 bases). CDR1 LNHDA and CDR2 SQIVND come from the germline V gene (reference sequence). V was cut by 3 bases and J by 8 bases, with 11 bases left in between. There are 14 residues in the CDR3. The CDR3 DNA reads TGTGCCAGTAGTATTCAACAGGGAGATTCACCCCTCCACTTT. This codes for CASSIQQGDSPLHF.

The CDR3 spells CASRPTSGSIYEQYF. The DNA for the CDR3 is TGTGCCAGTAGACCGACTAGCGGGAGTATCTACGAGCAGTACTTC. The V and J genes are TRBV19 and TRBJ2-7; TRBD2 matches at 12 bases. The CDR3 extends over 15 amino acids. The V gene end was trimmed by 6 bases and the J gene end by 3 bases; junction bases not matched to a gene: 6. Germline CDR1 and CDR2: LNHDA and SQIVND (reference sequence).

The V gene is TRBV6-5, the J gene TRBJ1-2; TRBD1 matches at 9 bases. The V and J ends lost 5 bases and 8 bases, in that order; junction bases with no gene match: 12. Germline V gene lookup returns CDR1 MNHEY and CDR2 SVGAGI. This CDR3 contains 15 residues. This chain's CDR3 is CASSRTITGGDGYTF. The CDR3 nucleotides read TGTGCCAGCAGTAGGACGATCACAGGGGGCGACGGCTACACCTTC.

V gene TRBV28 combines with J gene TRBJ1-1; unclear D gene. The CDR3 is 13 residues long. The V gene's germline CDR1 is MDHEN and CDR2 SYDVKM. V was trimmed by 3 bases and J by 5 bases, leaving 10 bases between them. CDR3 DNA: TGTGCCAGCAGTTTGCGGGGATGGACTGAAGCTTTCTTT. Encoded protein: CASSLRGWTEAFF.

V gene TRBV7-6 combines with J gene TRBJ2-1; 8 nucleotides line up with TRBD2. Germline V gene sequence: CDR1 SGHVS, CDR2 FNYEAQ. V shed 2 bases and J 5 bases; nucleotides not matched to a gene: 5. The CDR3 has 15 amino acids. The chain's CDR3 is CASSLLAGNDNEQFF. CDR3 DNA sequence: TGTGCCAGCAGCTTACTAGCGGGCAATGACAATGAGCAGTTCTTC.

The chain joins TRBV5-1 to TRBJ1-1; D perhaps matches TRBD1 (5 bases). The CDR3 spans 12 residues. Between the trimmed V and J ends, which lost 2 bases and 4 bases, there was a span of 6 bases. Germline V gene data show CDR1 as SGHRS and CDR2 as YFSETQ. In DNA form, the CDR3 reads TGCGCCAGCAGCTTTGACAGCACTGAAGCTTTCTTT. Its translation is CASSFDSTEAFF.

The chain carries TRBV7-8 and TRBJ1-2, with 8 positions matching TRBD1. CDR3 length: 16 amino acids. The J segment lost 6 bases and the V segment lost 3 bases, leaving 12 bases of the junction unmatched. Germline CDR1 SGHVS, CDR2 FQNEAQ. CDR3 in DNA: TGTGCCAGCAGCTTTAACCACAGGGGGGGAGTGGATGGCTACACCTTC. The encoded protein is CASSFNHRGGVDGYTF. The entire variable domain, with the rest obtained from reference TRBV7-8 and TRBJ1-2, is as follows: GAGVSQSPRYKVAKRGQDVALRCDPISGHVSLFWYQQALGQGPEFLTYFQNEAQLDKSGLPSDRFFAERPEGSVSTLKIQRTQQEDSAVYLCASSFNHRGGVDGYTFGSGTRLTVV.

The CDR3 region is CASSTWTGESYEQYF. The CDR3 bases are TGTGCCAGCTCAACGTGGACGGGGGAGTCCTACGAGCAGTACTTC. This rearrangement joins TRBV18 to TRBJ2-7, with D maybe TRBD2 (6 bases). V lost 5 bases and J lost 1, with 15 bases in between. Germline loops: CDR1 KGHSH, CDR2 LQKENI. This CDR3 is built from 15 residues.

V gene TRBV6-5 combines with J gene TRBJ2-1; 10 nucleotides agree with TRBD2. Looked up from germline, CDR1 is MNHEY and CDR2 is SVGAGI. V trimming: 2 bases; J trimming: 7 bases; junction bases outside the gene matches: 5. This CDR3 has 15 residues. CDR3 amino acids: CASSYASGGLNEQFF. CDR3 bases: TGTGCCAGCAGTTACGCTAGCGGGGGTTTAAATGAGCAGTTCTTC.

This chain joins TRBV7-9 and TRBJ2-5, with D perhaps matching TRBD1 (5 bases). Germline assignment: CDR1 SEHNR and CDR2 FQNEAQ (reference sequence). This CDR3 comprises 14 residues. Trimming cost V 6 bases and J 1 base, with 12 bases left between them. CDR3 nucleotides: TGTGCCAGCAGTCGACAGCGAATCCAAGAGACCCAGTACTTC. This gives the protein CASSRQRIQETQYF.

This rearrangement joins TRBV5-1 to TRBJ2-1, with a weak D call TRBD1 (5 bases). With 0 bases removed from V and 5 bases from J, the gap between germline ends came to 12 bases. In germline, CDR1 is SGHRS, CDR2 YFSETQ. CDR3 size: 15 residues. The CDR3 coding sequence is TGCGCCAGCAGCTTGGTAATTCAGGGTCACAATGAGCAGTTCTTC. Its translation: CASSLVIQGHNEQFF.

This clone came up once. The same CDR3 can be traced to other DNA sequences in this sample. The chain couples TRBV15 to TRBJ1-2, with D possibly matching TRBD1 (6 bases). The CDR3 runs to 15 residues. Germline V lookup: CDR1 LNHNV, CDR2 YYDKDF (reference sequence). V dropped 6 bases and J dropped 4 bases, with 18 bases sitting between them. CDR3 region: CATSRIRDTIYGYTF. CDR3 nucleotides: TGTGCCACCAGTAGGATACGGGACACAATCTATGGCTACACCTTC.

The chain is built from TRBV10-3 and TRBJ2-7, with TRBD1 matching 11 bases. J lost 6 bases, V lost 10 bases, and 8 bases had no gene match. Germline V gene data show CDR1 as ENHRY and CDR2 as SYGVKD. The CDR3 sequence is 13 residues long. The CDR3 sequence: CANGQGAPSEQYF. The CDR3 nucleotides read TGTGCCAACGGACAGGGGGCGCCGTCCGAGCAGTACTTC.

This chain connects TRBV28 to TRBJ2-5; possible D gene TRBD1, 5 bases. Trimming shortened V by 3 bases and J by 1 base, and 12 bases separated the two germline ends. Looked up from germline, CDR1 is MDHEN and CDR2 is SYDVKM. CDR3 size: 15 residues. CDR3 sequence: CASSFLTGSQETQYF. The CDR3 region has the DNA TGTGCCAGCAGTTTCCTTACAGGTAGCCAAGAGACCCAGTACTTC.

The V call is TRBV4-1, the J call TRBJ2-7; TRBD1 is a possible D gene (5 bases). The germline V gene has CDR1 MGHRA and CDR2 YSYEKL. V was pared by 0 bases and J by 7 bases, with 16 bases between. CDR3 length: 15 amino acids. The CDR3 reads CASSQDATAFLEQYF. The CDR3 nucleotides read TGCGCCAGCAGCCAAGACGCGACAGCGTTTTTGGAGCAGTACTTC.

This clone was recorded at least ten times. Other DNA sequences in this sample translate to the same CDR3. This rearrangement joins TRBV7-9 to TRBJ2-3; D unclear. CDR1 is SEHNR, CDR2 FQNEAQ, per germline (reference sequence). V was pared by 3 bases and J by 6 bases, with 7 bases between. CDR3 length: 12 amino acids. The CDR3 loop reads CASSFPRDTQYF. CDR3 sequence (DNA): TGTGCCAGCAGCTTCCCGAGGGATACGCAGTATTTT. Filled out from reference TRBV7-9 and TRBJ2-3, the complete variable domain reads DTGVSQNPRHKITKRGQNVTFRCDPISEHNRLYWYRQTLGQGPEFLTYFQNEAQLEKSRLLSDRFSAERPKGSFSTLEIQRTEQGDSAMYLCASSFPRDTQYFGPGTRLTVL.

The J gene is TRBJ2-3, the V gene TRBV15; 7 bases line up with TRBD2. This CDR3 has 15 residues. The germline CDR1 and CDR2 sequences are LNHNV and YYDKDF (reference sequence). V was pared by 3 bases and J by 13 bases, with 16 bases of the junction left unmatched. CDR3 amino acids: CATSRGGISGPGKYF. CDR3 in DNA: TGTGCCACCAGCAGGGGGGGGATTTCGGGACCGGGGAAGTATTTT.

The chain combines TRBV18 with TRBJ2-7; the match to TRBD1 covers 7 bases. The V gene's germline CDR1 is KGHSH and CDR2 LQKENI. The CDR3 has 16 amino acids. Losses at the gene ends were 5 bases for V and 3 bases for J; bases not matched to a gene: 13. The CDR3 nucleotides read TGTGCCAGCTCATCATGGGACAGCCGATCTAACTACGAGCAGTACTTC. Translating gives CASSSWDSRSNYEQYF.

J is TRBJ2-7 and V is TRBV6-7; D is possibly TRBD1 (5 bases). TRBV6-7 is given ORF status, its function remaining uncertain. Trimming stripped 0 bases from V and 1 base from J, with 7 bases between. The CDR3 runs to 14 residues. The CDR3 sequence is CASSYSNRSYEQYF. In DNA, the CDR3 is TGTGCCAGCAGTTACTCGAACAGGTCCTACGAGCAGTACTTC.

The genes are TRBV4-3 and TRBJ2-5, with TRBD2 matching over 8 bases. The V gene end was trimmed by 5 bases and the J gene end by 3 bases; junction bases not matched to a gene: 2. Germline-derived CDR1 and CDR2 are LGHNA and YSLEER. The CDR3 length is 13 residues. DNA of the CDR3: TGCGCCAGCAGCTCGGGACTAGAAGAGACCCAGTACTTC. The encoded protein is CASSSGLEETQYF.

The chain combines TRBV11-2 with TRBJ2-1; 8 positions match TRBD2. This CDR3 has 15 residues. Losses at the gene ends were 1 base for V and 9 bases for J; bases not matched to a gene: 8. Germline-derived CDR1 and CDR2 are SGHAT and FQNNGV. In DNA, the CDR3 is TGTGCCAGCAGCTTAGTTTCGGGAGGGCCGGCTGAGCAGTTCTTC. This gives the protein CASSLVSGGPAEQFF.

This clone was observed a handful of times. The chain uses TRBV5-6 and TRBJ2-1; D is possibly TRBD1 (6 bases). Germline lookup yields CDR1 SGHDT and CDR2 YYEEEE. CDR3 size: 15 residues. V was pared by 2 bases and J by 7 bases, with 16 bases between. CDR3 sequence reads: CASSFLGAPWNEQFF. CDR3 sequence (DNA): TGTGCCAGCAGCTTTTTGGGGGCCCCTTGGAATGAGCAGTTCTTC.

This chain links TRBV7-2 with TRBJ2-1; 8 bases are a match to TRBD1. Per the germline V gene, CDR1 is SGHTA and CDR2 is FQGNSA. This CDR3 region has 16 residues. V was clipped by 2 bases and J by 4 bases; unmatched bases: 7. The CDR3 DNA reads TGTGCCAGCAGCTTACAATCCGGACAGGGATACAATGAGCAGTTCTTC. It translates to CASSLQSGQGYNEQFF.

The rearrangement uses TRBV4-1 and TRBJ2-4, with 7 nucleotides matching TRBD1. V was clipped by 4 bases and J by 8 bases; unmatched bases: 11. There are 15 residues in the CDR3. Germline lookup yields CDR1 MGHRA and CDR2 YSYEKL. In DNA, the CDR3 is TGCGCCAGCAGCCTCATACAAAGGGGGCAGGACATTCAGTACTTC. Its translation: CASSLIQRGQDIQYF.

The genes are TRBV7-7 and TRBJ2-2, with D possibly matching TRBD2 (5 bases). Looked up from germline, CDR1 is SSHAT and CDR2 is FNYEAQ (reference sequence). V was shortened by 6 bases and J by 2 bases, with 10 bases between the two germline ends. The CDR3 extends over 14 amino acids. The DNA of the CDR3 is TGTGCCAGCAGTTATAGCGAAAACACCGGGGAGCTGTTTTTT. Translating it yields CASSYSENTGELFF.

This chain links TRBV4-1 with TRBJ1-4; unclear D gene. The CDR3 loop spans 17 amino acids. Trimming took 4 bases from V and 0 from J, leaving 15 bases between them. Germline V gene data show CDR1 as MGHRA and CDR2 as YSYEKL. CDR3: CASSPGRVYATNEKLFF. The CDR3 DNA follows: TGCGCCAGCAGCCCTGGGAGGGTTTATGCAACTAATGAAAAACTGTTTTTT.

The chain combines TRBV10-3 with TRBJ2-5, with D tentatively TRBD2 (5 bases). Per the germline V gene, CDR1 is ENHRY and CDR2 is SYGVKD. The CDR3 has 12 amino acids. V lost 3 bases and J 5 bases, leaving 7 bases between the germline ends. In DNA form, the CDR3 reads TGTGCCATCAGTGACGGGGTGGAGACCCAGTACTTC. Protein sequence: CAISDGVETQYF.